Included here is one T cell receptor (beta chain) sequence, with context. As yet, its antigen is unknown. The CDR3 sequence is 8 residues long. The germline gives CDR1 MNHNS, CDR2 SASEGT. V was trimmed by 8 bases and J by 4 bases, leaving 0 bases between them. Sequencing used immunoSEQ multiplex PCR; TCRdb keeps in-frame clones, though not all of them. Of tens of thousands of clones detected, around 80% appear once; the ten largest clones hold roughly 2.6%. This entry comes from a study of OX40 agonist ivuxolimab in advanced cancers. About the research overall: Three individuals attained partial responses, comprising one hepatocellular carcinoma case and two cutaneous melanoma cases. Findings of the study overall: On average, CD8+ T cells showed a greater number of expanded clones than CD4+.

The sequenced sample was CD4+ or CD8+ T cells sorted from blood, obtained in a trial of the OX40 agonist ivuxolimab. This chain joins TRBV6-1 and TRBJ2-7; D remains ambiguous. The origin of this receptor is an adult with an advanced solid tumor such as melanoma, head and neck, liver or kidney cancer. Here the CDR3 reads CASYEQYF. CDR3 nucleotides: TGTGCCAGCTACGAGCAGTACTTC.